The clone carrying this T cell receptor (beta chain) occurred many times. Its cognate antigen is unknown. The data were obtained in a study of beta chain features in type 1 diabetes. Purity above 98% was achieved in all sorted populations. Study findings and constraints: PCR may have favored shorter templates equally in patients and controls. Shortening that was moderate but significant affected the TCRB CDR3s of Type 1 diabetes patients in all four CD4+ subsets. TCRB repertoires of naive, central memory and Treg cells appeared more similar among patients than among healthy donors.

The CDR3 totals 12 residues. Trimming cost V 5 bases and J 11 bases, with 16 bases left between them. Germline CDR1 is MDHEN and CDR2 is SYDVKM. Expressed TCRB transcripts were sequenced, since all the RNA that had been isolated was reverse transcribed. Profiled with immunoSEQ multiplex PCR; TCRdb holds only in-frame clones, not every one. The sample includes 300,000 to 400,000 clones, over 8.5% seen only once; the top ten take roughly 0.54%. Sequenced: central memory CD4+ T cells from blood. This chain uses TRBV28 with TRBJ2-7; D is tentatively TRBD1 or TRBD2 (6 bases each). This receptor was taken from a man younger than 40 with type 1 diabetes. CDR3 in amino acids: CASSTPEGDEYF. CDR3 DNA sequence: TGTGCCAGCAGTACCCCGGAGGGGGATGAGTACTTC.